What follows are 29 T cell receptor beta chains derived from one specimen sequenced in a study of cytomegalovirus exposure and HLA in healthy donors. The PCR was carried out with 60 Vbeta primers and 13 Jbeta primers. The method was immunoSEQ multiplex PCR; TCRdb's version includes in-frame clones alone and lacks a portion of them. The sample has tens of thousands of clones, 78% seen once. Sample: PBMCs. These receptors were obtained from a male donor in good health and CMV-seropositive.

The rearrangement joins TRBV28 to TRBJ2-1; TRBD2 matches 9 bases. The germline V gene encodes CDR1 MDHEN and CDR2 SYDVKM. The CDR3 loop spans 16 amino acids. V shed 5 bases, J shed 0 bases, and the junction held 5 bases outside the gene matches. In DNA form, the CDR3 reads TGTGCCAGCAGTCGCGGGGGGGCCGGCTCCTACAATGAGCAGTTCTTC. This sequence encodes CASSRGGAGSYNEQFF.

The J gene is TRBJ2-2, the V gene TRBV27; 7 nucleotides agree with TRBD2. After removal of 8 bases from V and 3 bases from J, the junction contained 9 bases not matched to a gene. Germline loops: CDR1 MNHEY, CDR2 SMNVEV (reference sequence). The CDR3 length is 15 residues. The CDR3 nucleotides are TGTGCCAGCCGTGGCGGGGGTCGTCACACCGGGGAGCTGTTTTTT. This translates into CASRGGGRHTGELFF.

In its sample, this clone was seen a few times. J is TRBJ1-1 and V is TRBV30; maybe TRBD1 (6 bases). The CDR3 extends over 13 amino acids. Germline V gene sequence: CDR1 GTSNPN, CDR2 SVGIG (reference sequence). The ends were cut back, 5 bases at V and 1 base at J, with 11 bases in the middle. The CDR3 sequence: CAWEPGQNTEAFF. The CDR3 region has the DNA TGTGCCTGGGAACCGGGACAGAACACTGAAGCTTTCTTT.

This clone was counted a few times. The chain links TRBV27 to TRBJ2-1; 10 nucleotides align to TRBD2. Germline trimming cut 7 bases from V and 7 bases from J; bases unmatched to any gene: 13. Germline CDR1 reads MNHEY; CDR2 reads SMNVEV (reference sequence). There are 16 residues in the CDR3. CDR3 protein: CASIFIGLAATNEQFF. CDR3 nucleotide sequence: TGTGCCAGCATCTTTATAGGACTAGCGGCGACTAATGAGCAGTTCTTC.

This clone was counted once. The rearrangement uses TRBV7-9 and TRBJ1-2; 11 bases are a match to TRBD1. The CDR3 consists of 15 residues. Germline V gives CDR1 SEHNR, CDR2 FQNEAQ (reference sequence). Trimming at V came to 5 bases and at J to 8 bases, leaving 10 bases not matched to a gene. This CDR3 reads CASSPGEDRGQGYTF. As DNA, the CDR3 is TGTGCCAGCAGCCCTGGTGAGGACAGGGGGCAAGGCTACACCTTC.

The V call is TRBV4-1, the J call TRBJ2-7, with 12 bases that match TRBD2. This CDR3 is 16 amino acids long. V dropped 0 bases and J dropped 3; count of bases not matched to a gene: 3. The germline V gene encodes CDR1 MGHRA and CDR2 YSYEKL. CDR3 sequence reads: CASSQDRTSGNYEQYF. In DNA, the CDR3 is TGCGCCAGCAGCCAAGATCGGACTAGCGGGAACTACGAGCAGTACTTC.

The chain employs TRBV19 and TRBJ2-1; TRBD2 might be the D (6 bases). The V end lost 4 bases, the J end lost 5 bases, and 9 bases lay between the germline ends. The CDR3 loop spans 13 amino acids. CDR1 is LNHDA and CDR2 is SQIVND in the germline V gene (reference sequence). The CDR3 loop is CASSSGTHNEQFF. CDR3 nucleotide sequence: TGTGCCAGTAGTAGCGGGACTCACAATGAGCAGTTCTTC.

The CDR3: CASSSTGAYEQYF. The CDR3, as DNA: TGTGCCAGCAGCTCGACAGGAGCCTACGAGCAGTACTTC. This chain uses TRBV11-2 with TRBJ2-5; TRBD1 might be the D (6 bases). The closer fit of TRBJ2-7 to the DNA end suggests the J call may be wrong. Germline values: CDR1 SGHAT, CDR2 FQNNGV. This CDR3 is built from 13 residues.

The chain joins TRBV10-3 to TRBJ2-1, with a weak D call TRBD2 (6 bases). CDR3 size: 13 residues. Germline values: CDR1 ENHRY, CDR2 SYGVKD. V dropped 0 bases and J dropped 13 bases, with 13 bases sitting between them. DNA for the CDR3: TGTGCCATCAGTGAGTCGGGGGGTGCGCAACAGTTCTTC. It codes for CAISESGGAQQFF.

The genes are TRBV2 and TRBJ1-5, with 10 nucleotides matching TRBD1. Trimming at V came to 5 bases and at J to 2 bases, leaving 3 bases not matched to a gene. Germline lookup yields CDR1 SNHLY and CDR2 FYNNEI. There are 15 residues in the CDR3. As DNA, the CDR3 is TGTGCCAGCAGTTCCGGGACAGGGGGCAATCAGCCCCAGCATTTT. Protein product: CASSSGTGGNQPQHF. Full variable domain (rest looked up from reference TRBV2 and TRBJ1-5): EPEVTQTPSHQVTQMGQEVILRCVPISNHLYFYWYRQILGQKVEFLVSFYNNEISEKSEIFDDQFSVERPDGSNFTLKIRSTKLEDSAMYFCASSSGTGGNQPQHFGDGTRLSIL.

The gene calls are TRBV27 and TRBJ2-1, with a weak D call TRBD1 (5 bases). The CDR3 runs 14 residues. Germline V gene data show CDR1 as MNHEY and CDR2 as SMNVEV (reference sequence). V was clipped by 2 bases and J by 8 bases, with 13 bases between them. CDR3 in amino acids: CASSLGARVHEQFF. In DNA form, the CDR3 reads TGTGCCAGCAGTTTAGGGGCTCGGGTCCATGAGCAGTTCTTC.

The rearrangement uses TRBV5-4 and TRBJ2-7; no firm D call. CDR1 SGHNT and CDR2 YYREEE come from the germline V gene (reference sequence). The V gene lost 0 bases and the J gene lost 4 bases, with 8 bases spanning the gap. This CDR3 contains 13 residues. As DNA, the CDR3 is TGTGCCAGCAGCTTGGGTCGAGATTACGAGCAGTACTTC. It translates to CASSLGRDYEQYF.

The gene calls are TRBV5-1 and TRBJ2-5; 8 bases agree with TRBD1. Trimming cost V 7 bases and J 1 base; bases outside gene matches: 15. Germline V lookup: CDR1 SGHRS, CDR2 YFSETQ. This CDR3 is 17 amino acids long. The CDR3 loop reads CASHPGQGRGSQETQYF. Here the CDR3 DNA reads TGCGCCAGCCACCCAGGACAGGGCAGGGGAAGCCAAGAGACCCAGTACTTC.

DNA for the CDR3: TGTGCCAGCAGTGAATGGCGGGAGGATAACTATGGCTACACCTTC. Amino acid sequence: CASSEWREDNYGYTF. The chain has TRBV2 and TRBJ1-2; D is unclear. The germline V and J ends were trimmed by 2 bases and 1 base, with 11 bases remaining between them. The CDR3 covers 15 residues. From germline, CDR1 is SNHLY and CDR2 FYNNEI.

J is TRBJ2-3 and V is TRBV9; D perhaps matches TRBD2 (5 bases). CDR3 length: 13 residues. V lost 4 bases, J lost 4 bases, and 10 bases lay in between. Germline V gene lookup returns CDR1 SGDLS and CDR2 YYNGEE. The CDR3 DNA sequence: TGTGCCAGCAGCAACCGGGGAGCAGATACGCAGTATTTT. Translation: CASSNRGADTQYF.

The V gene is TRBV19, the J gene TRBJ2-1; 7 bases agree with TRBD2. CDR1 is LNHDA and CDR2 is SQIVND in the germline V gene (reference sequence). There are 14 residues in the CDR3. V lost 6 bases to trimming and J lost 6 bases; unmatched junction nucleotides: 8. The chain's CDR3 is CASRLASAPNEQFF. CDR3 coding DNA: TGTGCCAGTAGACTAGCGTCTGCCCCCAATGAGCAGTTCTTC.

Here the CDR3 reads CASSGYRATNEKLFF. DNA for the CDR3: TGTGCCAGCAGTGGCTATAGAGCCACCAATGAAAAACTGTTTTTT. J is TRBJ1-4 and V is TRBV25-1; D not resolved. Trimming left V 4 bases short and J 5 bases short, with 14 bases between. This CDR3 has 15 residues. Germline V gene lookup returns CDR1 MGHDK and CDR2 SYGVNS.

V and J are TRBV27 and TRBJ2-7; maybe TRBD2 (6 bases). The germline V gene has CDR1 MNHEY and CDR2 SMNVEV (reference sequence). The CDR3 runs to 15 residues. Trimming took off 2 bases at V and 4 bases at J, with 15 bases between the two ends. Here the CDR3 reads CASSLHGGRIYEQYF. Here the CDR3 DNA reads TGTGCCAGCAGTTTACACGGGGGAAGAATATACGAGCAGTACTTC.

The chain couples TRBV5-1 to TRBJ2-1, with TRBD2 matching over 16 bases. This CDR3 region has 18 residues. V lost 4 bases and J lost 2; bases outside the gene matches: 6. The germline V gene has CDR1 SGHRS and CDR2 YFSETQ. The CDR3 loop is CASSPGTSGRAPYNEQFF. CDR3 sequence (DNA): TGCGCCAGCAGCCCCGGGACTAGCGGGAGGGCCCCCTACAATGAGCAGTTCTTC.

This clone was observed a handful of times. The rearrangement joins TRBV20-1 to TRBJ1-1; tentative D call: TRBD1 (5 bases). The germline V and J ends were trimmed by 6 bases and 7 bases, with 12 bases remaining between them. The CDR3 length is 11 residues. CDR1 and CDR2 (germline): DFQATT, SNEGSKA (reference sequence). The CDR3 bases are TGCAGTGCCCCGGGGCGGGGTGAAGCTTTCTTT. Residues: CSAPGRGEAFF.

V is TRBV5-6 and J is TRBJ2-7; possible D gene TRBD1, 6 bases. Germline values: CDR1 SGHDT, CDR2 YYEEEE. The CDR3 runs to 14 residues. The V end was cut by 0 bases, the J end by 6 bases, with 13 bases between. This chain's CDR3 is CASSLGTARFEQYF. CDR3 bases: TGTGCCAGCAGCTTGGGGACAGCCCGTTTCGAGCAGTACTTC.

This clone was counted only a few times. V is TRBV28 and J is TRBJ1-5; 8 positions match TRBD1. After removal of 4 bases from V and 7 bases from J, the junction contained 12 bases not matched to a gene. The CDR3 contains 16 residues. CDR1 and CDR2 from the germline V gene are MDHEN and SYDVKM. CDR3 nucleotides: TGTGCCAGCAGTTATTGGTCAGGGGGCGGTCAGCAGCCCCAGCATTTT. This gives the protein CASSYWSGGGQQPQHF.

V and J are TRBV2 and TRBJ1-1, with D unclear. Germline CDR1 SNHLY, CDR2 FYNNEI. The CDR3 consists of 16 residues. V gave up 3 bases and J gave up 1 base, with 15 bases separating them. In DNA, the CDR3 is TGTGCCAGCAGTGACCTGAGGAGATCATCGAACACTGAAGCTTTCTTT. Its protein product is CASSDLRRSSNTEAFF.

The chain employs TRBV5-1 and TRBJ2-5; weak D call: TRBD2 (7 bases). V was cut by 2 bases and J by 4 bases, with 12 bases left in between. This CDR3 has 14 residues. Germline CDR1 reads SGHRS; CDR2 reads YFSETQ. The CDR3 region has the DNA TGCGCCAGCAGCTTATGGGGGGGGGCAGAGACCCAGTACTTC. It is translated as CASSLWGGAETQYF.

The chain uses TRBV10-2 and TRBJ2-1; 14 bases fit TRBD2. CDR3 length: 16 residues. V was pared by 6 bases and J by 7 bases, with 8 bases of the junction left unmatched. Per the germline V gene, CDR1 is WSHSY and CDR2 is SAAADI. CDR3 in amino acids: CASRGTSGGGGNEQFF. The CDR3 DNA sequence: TGCGCCAGCAGGGGGACTAGCGGGGGAGGTGGGAATGAGCAGTTCTTC.

V is TRBV2 and J is TRBJ2-3, with TRBD1 matching 10 bases. This CDR3 is 15 amino acids long. The J segment lost 0 bases and the V segment lost 4 bases, leaving 1 base of the junction unmatched. Germline-derived CDR1 and CDR2 are SNHLY and FYNNEI. CDR3 DNA: TGTGCCAGCAGTGGACAGGGGGCTAGCACAGATACGCAGTATTTT. Protein: CASSGQGASTDTQYF.

V gene TRBV28 combines with J gene TRBJ1-2, with TRBD1 matching over 7 bases. With 8 bases clipped from V and 4 bases from J, the junction kept 19 bases outside the gene matches. The CDR3 loop spans 17 amino acids. Per the germline V gene, CDR1 is MDHEN and CDR2 is SYDVKM. CDR3 coding DNA: TGTGCCAGCGCCCGGGACAGAGATTTCCAATACCGCTATGGCTACACCTTC. The encoded protein is CASARDRDFQYRYGYTF.

This clone was counted a few times. This chain links TRBV9 with TRBJ2-5; a possible D gene is TRBD2 (7 bases). Germline V gene sequence: CDR1 SGDLS, CDR2 YYNGEE. The V and J ends lost 7 bases and 5 bases respectively, with 24 bases between them. The CDR3 runs 16 residues. The CDR3 sequence is CASGLGGRDVSETQYF. CDR3 nucleotides: TGTGCCAGCGGATTAGGGGGGAGGGATGTATCGGAGACCCAGTACTTC.

The rearrangement joins TRBV10-3 to TRBJ2-7; 7 bases agree with TRBD2. The CDR3 contains 16 residues. Germline lookup yields CDR1 ENHRY and CDR2 SYGVKD. The V gene end was trimmed by 2 bases and the J gene end by 2 bases; junction bases not matched to a gene: 9. In DNA, the CDR3 is TGTGCCATCAGTGAGGGGGGAGCGGGGAGCGCCTACGAGCAGTACTTC. Translation: CAISEGGAGSAYEQYF.